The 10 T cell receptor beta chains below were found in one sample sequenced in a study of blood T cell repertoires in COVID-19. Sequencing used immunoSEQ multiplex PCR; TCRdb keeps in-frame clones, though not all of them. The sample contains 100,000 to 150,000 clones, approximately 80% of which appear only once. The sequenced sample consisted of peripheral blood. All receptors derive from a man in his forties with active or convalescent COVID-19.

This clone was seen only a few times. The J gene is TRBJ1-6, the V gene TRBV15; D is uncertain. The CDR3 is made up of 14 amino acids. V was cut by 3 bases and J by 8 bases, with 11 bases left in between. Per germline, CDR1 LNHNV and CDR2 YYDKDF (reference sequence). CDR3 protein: CATSSRGPDSPLHF. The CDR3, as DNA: TGTGCCACCAGCAGTAGAGGGCCCGATTCACCCCTCCACTTT.

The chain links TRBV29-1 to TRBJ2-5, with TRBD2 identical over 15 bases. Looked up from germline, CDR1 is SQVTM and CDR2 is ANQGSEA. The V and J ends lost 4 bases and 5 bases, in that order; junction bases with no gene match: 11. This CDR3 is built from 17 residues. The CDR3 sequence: CSVVPAGGTSGRETQYF. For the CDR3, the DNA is TGCAGCGTTGTTCCCGCAGGGGGGACTAGCGGGAGGGAGACCCAGTACTTC.

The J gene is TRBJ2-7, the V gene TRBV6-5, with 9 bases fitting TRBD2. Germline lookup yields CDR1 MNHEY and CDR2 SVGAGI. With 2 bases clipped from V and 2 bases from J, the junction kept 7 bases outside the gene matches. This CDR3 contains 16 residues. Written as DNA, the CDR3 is TGTGCCAGCAGTTACGGGCCGGCGGGAGGGCCCTACGAGCAGTACTTC. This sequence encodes CASSYGPAGGPYEQYF.

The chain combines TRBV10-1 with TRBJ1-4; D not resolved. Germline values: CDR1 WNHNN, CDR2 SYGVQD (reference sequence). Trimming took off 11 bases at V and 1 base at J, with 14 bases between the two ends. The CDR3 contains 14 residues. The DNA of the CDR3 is TGCGCCTCCCACGGTATTTTAACTAATGAAAAACTGTTTTTT. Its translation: CASHGILTNEKLFF.

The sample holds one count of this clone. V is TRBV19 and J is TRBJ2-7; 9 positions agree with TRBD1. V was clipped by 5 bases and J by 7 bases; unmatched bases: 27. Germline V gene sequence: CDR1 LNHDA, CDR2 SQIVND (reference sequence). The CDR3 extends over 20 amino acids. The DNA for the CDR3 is TGTGCCAGTAGTCCTCTCACACTCCGGGACAGGGACCGGGGGGTAATGGAGCAGTACTTC. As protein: CASSPLTLRDRDRGVMEQYF.

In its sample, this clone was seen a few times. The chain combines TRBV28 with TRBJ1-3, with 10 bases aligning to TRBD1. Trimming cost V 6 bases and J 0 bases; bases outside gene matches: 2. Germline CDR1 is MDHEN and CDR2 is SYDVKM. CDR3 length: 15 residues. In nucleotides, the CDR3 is TGTGCCAGCAGAGGACAGGGGGGCTCTGGAAACACCATATATTTT. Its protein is CASRGQGGSGNTIYF.

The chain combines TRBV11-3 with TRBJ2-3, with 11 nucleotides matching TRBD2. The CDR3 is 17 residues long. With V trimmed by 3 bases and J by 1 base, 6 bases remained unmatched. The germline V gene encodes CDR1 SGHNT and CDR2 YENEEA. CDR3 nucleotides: TGTGCCAGCAGCTTCCCTAGCGGGGGGATTCGCACAGATACGCAGTATTTT. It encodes CASSFPSGGIRTDTQYF.

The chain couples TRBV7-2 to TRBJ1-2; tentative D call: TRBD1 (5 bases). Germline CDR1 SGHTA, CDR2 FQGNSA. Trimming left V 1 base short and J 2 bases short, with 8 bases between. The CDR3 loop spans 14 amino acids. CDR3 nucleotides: TGTGCCAGCAGCTTAGAACAGGCGAACTATGGCTACACCTTC. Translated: CASSLEQANYGYTF.

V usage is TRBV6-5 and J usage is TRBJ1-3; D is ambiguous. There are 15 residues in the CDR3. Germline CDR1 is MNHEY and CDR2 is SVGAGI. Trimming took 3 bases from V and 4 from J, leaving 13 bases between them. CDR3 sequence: CASSYQSGVGNTIYF. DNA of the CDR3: TGTGCCAGCAGTTATCAGTCGGGAGTAGGAAACACCATATATTTT.

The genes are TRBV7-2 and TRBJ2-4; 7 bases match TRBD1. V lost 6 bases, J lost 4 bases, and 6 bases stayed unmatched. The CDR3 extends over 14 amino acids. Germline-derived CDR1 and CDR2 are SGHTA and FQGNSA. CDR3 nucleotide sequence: TGTGCCAGCAGTCCTCGACAGGGTAAAAACATTCAGTACTTC. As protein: CASSPRQGKNIQYF. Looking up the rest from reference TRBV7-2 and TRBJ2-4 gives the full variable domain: GAGVSQSPSNKVTEKGKDVELRCDPISGHTALYWYRQSLGQGLEFLIYFQGNSAPDKSGLPSDRFSAERTGGSVSTLTIQRTQQEDSAVYLCASSPRQGKNIQYFGAGTRLSVL.